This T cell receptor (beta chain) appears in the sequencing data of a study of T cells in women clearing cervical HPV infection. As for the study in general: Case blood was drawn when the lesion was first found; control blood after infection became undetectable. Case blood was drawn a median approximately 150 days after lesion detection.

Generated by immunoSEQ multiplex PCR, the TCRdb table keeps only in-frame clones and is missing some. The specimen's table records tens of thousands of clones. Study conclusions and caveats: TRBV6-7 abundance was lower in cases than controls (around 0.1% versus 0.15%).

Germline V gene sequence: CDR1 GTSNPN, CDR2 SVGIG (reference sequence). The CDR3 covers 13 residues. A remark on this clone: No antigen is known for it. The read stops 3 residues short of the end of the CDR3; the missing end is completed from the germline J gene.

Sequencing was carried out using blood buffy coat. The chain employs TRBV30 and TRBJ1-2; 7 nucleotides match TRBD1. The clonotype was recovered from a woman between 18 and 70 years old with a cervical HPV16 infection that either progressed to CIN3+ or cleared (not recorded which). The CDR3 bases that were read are TGTGCCTGGAGTGTGGACAGGCAAAACGAC. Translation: CAWSVDRQND. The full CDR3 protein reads CAWSVDRQNDYTF.